Listed here are 32 T cell receptor beta chains from one sample, sequenced in a study of blood T cell repertoires in COVID-19. Generated by immunoSEQ multiplex PCR, the TCRdb table keeps only in-frame clones and is missing some. The data show more than 250,000 clones, around 88% seen once. Material for sequencing was peripheral blood. The receptors here all came from a woman aged 25 to 39 with COVID-19, enrolled during active disease.

The chain links TRBV11-2 to TRBJ2-5; 8 bases align to TRBD1. The CDR3 loop spans 16 amino acids. Losses at the gene ends were 1 base for V and 5 bases for J; bases not matched to a gene: 9. In germline, CDR1 is SGHAT, CDR2 FQNNGV. The CDR3 coding sequence is TGTGCCAGCAGCTTAGTCAATCAGGGGGCCTACGAGACCCAGTACTTC. This encodes CASSLVNQGAYETQYF.

The chain combines TRBV4-1 with TRBJ1-2; 9 bases map to TRBD1. The CDR3 extends over 12 amino acids. V was pared by 4 bases and J by 13 bases, with 7 bases of the junction left unmatched. Germline CDR1 is MGHRA and CDR2 is YSYEKL. In nucleotides, the CDR3 is TGCGCCAGCAGCCCGGGACAGGGCAGTTTCACCTTC. It translates to CASSPGQGSFTF.

This chain joins TRBV18 and TRBJ2-2; 8 bases are shared with TRBD1. This CDR3 region has 15 residues. Unmatched junction bases numbered 3, after V lost 2 bases and J lost 4 bases. Germline assignment: CDR1 KGHSH and CDR2 LQKENI. CDR3 sequence reads: CASSPWTGSTGELFF. Written as DNA, the CDR3 is TGTGCCAGCTCACCATGGACAGGGAGCACCGGGGAGCTGTTTTTT.

The rearrangement links TRBV24-1 to TRBJ1-2, with a tentative D call TRBD1 (6 bases). Germline CDR1 and CDR2: KGHDR and SFDVKD. Trimming cost V 4 bases and J 8 bases, with 19 bases left between them. This CDR3 is 15 amino acids long. The CDR3 DNA is TGTGCCACCAGTGACCCGGTACAGGGTGGAGGCGGCTACACCTTC. Amino acid sequence: CATSDPVQGGGGYTF.

V gene TRBV19 combines with J gene TRBJ1-1, with 7 positions matching TRBD1. Germline V gene sequence: CDR1 LNHDA, CDR2 SQIVND (reference sequence). V shed 7 bases, J shed 4 bases, and the junction held 9 bases outside the gene matches. This CDR3 comprises 14 residues. The CDR3 here is CASTPGTVSTEAFF. The CDR3 region has the DNA TGTGCCAGTACCCCCGGGACAGTTTCCACTGAAGCTTTCTTT. The whole variable domain, remainder taken from reference TRBV19 and TRBJ1-1, is DGGITQSPKYLFRKEGQNVTLSCEQNLNHDAMYWYRQDPGQGLRLIYYSQIVNDFQKGDIAEGYSVSREKKESFPLTVTSAQKNPTAFYLCASTPGTVSTEAFFGQGTRLTVV.

The V call is TRBV19, the J call TRBJ1-6; D not resolved. V was cut by 9 bases and J by 0 bases, with 6 bases left in between. Germline V CDR1 and CDR2: LNHDA, SQIVND (reference sequence). CDR3 size: 13 residues. The chain's CDR3 is CASRGSYNSPLHF. The CDR3 coding sequence is TGTGCCAGCCGGGGCTCCTATAATTCACCCCTCCACTTT.

J is TRBJ2-5 and V is TRBV12-3 or TRBV12-4, with TRBD1 as a possible D gene (6 bases). The germline V and J ends were trimmed by 5 bases and 2 bases, with 9 bases remaining between them. This CDR3 contains 13 residues. The CDR3 sequence is CASSTGQQETQYF. The CDR3 DNA reads TGTGCCAGCAGTACCGGACAGCAAGAGACCCAGTACTTC.

The J gene is TRBJ1-2, the V gene TRBV5-1, with D maybe TRBD1 (6 bases). Germline V gene data show CDR1 as SGHRS and CDR2 as YFSETQ. The CDR3 totals 13 residues. The V and J ends lost 4 bases and 4 bases respectively, with 11 bases between them. CDR3 residues: CASSPGQIYGYTF. The CDR3 DNA is TGCGCCAGCAGCCCCGGACAGATCTATGGCTACACCTTC.

This chain joins TRBV24-1 and TRBJ2-2, with D perhaps TRBD1 (6 bases). Germline loops: CDR1 KGHDR, CDR2 SFDVKD. This CDR3 comprises 13 residues. Deletions cut 7 bases from V and 2 bases from J, with 7 bases between. Written as DNA, the CDR3 is TGTGCCACCAGGGGACAAAACACCGGGGAGCTGTTTTTT. Translated, it gives CATRGQNTGELFF.

This chain joins TRBV18 and TRBJ2-1, with TRBD2 identical over 9 bases. Germline CDR1 is KGHSH and CDR2 is LQKENI. There are 17 residues in the CDR3. V lost 2 bases, J lost 9 bases, and 14 bases stayed unmatched. CDR3 coding DNA: TGTGCCAGCTCACCATCTAGCGGGATGCCCCAAGGCGGTGAGCAGTTCTTC. Its translation: CASSPSSGMPQGGEQFF.

A single count supports this clone. V gene TRBV5-5 combines with J gene TRBJ2-7; 9 nucleotides match TRBD1. The V segment lost 0 bases and the J segment 4 bases; nucleotides outside the gene matches: 5. CDR3 length: 15 amino acids. Germline values: CDR1 SGHKS, CDR2 YYEKEE (reference sequence). CDR3 sequence: CASSLGRTGAYEQYF. CDR3 nucleotides: TGTGCCAGCAGCTTGGGGCGGACAGGGGCGTACGAGCAGTACTTC.

This CDR3 is CASSFLGLAGGGDTQYF. Written as DNA, the CDR3 is TGTGCCAGCAGTTTCCTTGGACTAGCGGGGGGGGGAGATACGCAGTATTTT. This chain links TRBV28 with TRBJ2-3; 15 bases map to TRBD2. This CDR3 spans 17 amino acids. Germline assignment: CDR1 MDHEN and CDR2 SYDVKM. Germline trimming cut 3 bases from V and 5 bases from J; bases unmatched to any gene: 6.

This clone appeared a single time. The chain couples TRBV28 to TRBJ2-7; D might be TRBD2 (7 bases). The germline V gene has CDR1 MDHEN and CDR2 SYDVKM. V dropped 11 bases and J dropped 4 bases, with 12 bases sitting between them. CDR3 length equals 11 residues. CDR3 in DNA: TGTGCCTCGGGGGGCTGGTACGAGCAGTACGTC. Residues: CASGGWYEQYV.

The chain uses TRBV18 and TRBJ1-2, with 10 bases fitting TRBD1. The CDR3 is 17 amino acids. V shed 3 bases, J shed 8 bases, and the junction held 15 bases outside the gene matches. The V gene's germline CDR1 is KGHSH and CDR2 LQKENI. The CDR3 sequence is CASSPSPPKGQGTGYTF. As DNA, the CDR3 is TGTGCCAGCTCACCTTCCCCCCCGAAGGGACAGGGGACCGGCTACACCTTC.

This chain links TRBV10-3 with TRBJ1-5, with TRBD1 as a possible D gene (5 bases). Between the trimmed V and J ends, which lost 2 bases and 6 bases, there was a span of 11 bases. The CDR3 consists of 14 residues. CDR1 is ENHRY and CDR2 is SYGVKD in the germline V gene. The CDR3 reads CAISEVREGQPQHF. In DNA form, the CDR3 reads TGTGCCATCAGTGAGGTCAGGGAGGGTCAGCCCCAGCATTTT.

This chain joins TRBV5-5 and TRBJ1-3, with a weak D call TRBD1 (5 bases). Germline-derived CDR1 and CDR2 are SGHKS and YYEKEE (reference sequence). The V end lost 2 bases, the J end lost 0 bases, and 18 bases lay between the germline ends. CDR3 length equals 18 residues. This chain's CDR3 is CASSFPSGTSSSGNTIYF. The CDR3 DNA reads as TGTGCCAGCAGCTTCCCCAGCGGGACTTCTTCCTCTGGAAACACCATATATTTT.

The CDR3 reads CAWSVKWAGERNEKLFF. The CDR3 nucleotides read TGTGCCTGGAGTGTAAAGTGGGCAGGGGAACGCAATGAAAAACTGTTTTTT. This rearrangement joins TRBV30 to TRBJ1-4; D is possibly TRBD1 (6 bases). The CDR3 length is 17 residues. Germline lookup yields CDR1 GTSNPN and CDR2 SVGIG (reference sequence). The V and J ends lost 0 bases and 5 bases respectively, with 19 bases between them.

This clone was seen a few times. V gene TRBV6-5 combines with J gene TRBJ1-2, with 7 bases aligning to TRBD1. The CDR3 runs to 14 residues. The junction had 8 bases not matched to a gene; V was cut back by 6 bases and J by 4 bases. Germline values: CDR1 MNHEY, CDR2 SVGAGI. The CDR3: CASSPRDSSYGYTF. For the CDR3, the DNA is TGTGCCAGCAGCCCGAGGGACAGCTCCTATGGCTACACCTTC.

The J gene is TRBJ1-5, the V gene TRBV11-2; a weak D match, TRBD1 (5 bases). Trimming took 0 bases from V and 0 from J, leaving 15 bases between them. This CDR3 is built from 18 residues. Per germline, CDR1 SGHAT and CDR2 FQNNGV. This CDR3 reads CASSLDNIRGYSNQPQHF. DNA of the CDR3: TGTGCCAGCAGCTTAGATAACATCCGGGGGTATAGCAATCAGCCCCAGCATTTT.

The chain recombines TRBV5-5 with TRBJ2-3; D unresolved. V lost 4 bases and J 6 bases, leaving 9 bases between the germline ends. Germline V gives CDR1 SGHKS, CDR2 YYEKEE (reference sequence). The CDR3 is 12 amino acids. The CDR3 DNA follows: TGTGCCAGCAGCCCGGGTGGGGATACGCAGTATTTT. Protein: CASSPGGDTQYF.

The V and J genes are TRBV7-3 and TRBJ2-3; 15 bases align to TRBD2. CDR1 SGHTA and CDR2 FQGTGA come from the germline V gene. The length of the CDR3 is 17 residues. V gave up 5 bases and J gave up 2 bases; unmatched junction bases: 5. Written as DNA, the CDR3 is TGTGCCAGCAGCCCACGGACTAGCGGGGGGGCCACAGATACGCAGTATTTT. It codes for CASSPRTSGGATDTQYF.

This chain uses TRBV5-5 with TRBJ1-1; D is possibly TRBD1 (5 bases). V was clipped by 4 bases and J by 1 base, with 8 bases between them. Germline CDR1 SGHKS, CDR2 YYEKEE (reference sequence). The CDR3 spans 13 residues. CDR3 sequence reads: CASSTGPNTEAFF. The CDR3 DNA reads TGTGCCAGCAGCACAGGCCCGAACACTGAAGCTTTCTTT.

V usage is TRBV2 and J usage is TRBJ1-2; 7 nucleotides match TRBD1. Germline V gives CDR1 SNHLY, CDR2 FYNNEI. CDR3 length: 14 residues. J lost 2 bases, V lost 5 bases, and 5 bases had no gene match. CDR3 loop: CASSLQGTNYGYTF. CDR3 sequence (DNA): TGTGCCAGCAGTCTACAGGGGACCAACTATGGCTACACCTTC.

The genes are TRBV12-3 or TRBV12-4 and TRBJ2-1; TRBD1 agrees at 10 bases. This CDR3 spans 13 amino acids. The V gene end was trimmed by 5 bases and the J gene end by 7 bases; junction bases not matched to a gene: 2. CDR3 residues: CASSGQGGNEQFF. In DNA, the CDR3 is TGTGCCAGCAGTGGACAGGGGGGGAATGAGCAGTTCTTC.

V is TRBV6-5 and J is TRBJ1-1; 7 bases line up with TRBD1. The germline gives CDR1 MNHEY, CDR2 SVGAGI. Unmatched junction bases numbered 7, after V lost 2 bases and J lost 1 base. The CDR3 loop spans 16 amino acids. CDR3 protein: CASSYPHRDRNTEAFF. CDR3 in DNA: TGTGCCAGCAGTTACCCTCACCGGGACAGGAACACTGAAGCTTTCTTT.

CDR3 sequence (DNA): TGCGCCAGCAGCCCCCGACAGGGGGCGCCCGGGACCTATGGCTACACCTTC. Protein: CASSPRQGAPGTYGYTF. The rearrangement links TRBV4-1 to TRBJ1-2; 10 bases agree with TRBD1. V was clipped by 4 bases and J by 4 bases; unmatched bases: 12. CDR1 and CDR2 from the germline V gene are MGHRA and YSYEKL. The CDR3 is 17 residues long.

The chain carries TRBV28 and TRBJ2-5; D remains ambiguous. The CDR3 sequence is 13 residues long. V was pared by 7 bases and J by 5 bases, with 14 bases between. Germline V gene lookup returns CDR1 MDHEN and CDR2 SYDVKM. The CDR3 sequence is CASTRLHGETQYF. The CDR3 DNA reads TGTGCCAGCACCAGACTTCATGGGGAGACCCAGTACTTC. Based on the CDR3 plus reference TRBV28 and TRBJ2-5, the full variable domain is DVKVTQSSRYLVKRTGEKVFLECVQDMDHENMFWYRQDPGLGLRLIYFSYDVKMKEKGDIPEGYSVSREKKERFSLILESASTNQTSMYLCASTRLHGETQYFGPGTRLLVL.

The chain carries TRBV5-5 and TRBJ2-2; no clear D gene. CDR1 SGHKS and CDR2 YYEKEE come from the germline V gene (reference sequence). V lost 4 bases and J lost 1, with 11 bases in between. CDR3 length: 15 residues. CDR3 coding DNA: TGTGCCAGCAGCCCAGTCCAGCGGAACACCGGGGAGCTGTTTTTT. Amino acid sequence: CASSPVQRNTGELFF. The complete variable domain, with remaining parts taken from reference TRBV5-5 and TRBJ2-2, reads DAGVTQSPTHLIKTRGQQVTLRCSPISGHKSVSWYQQVLGQGPQFIFQYYEKEERGRGNFPDRFSARQFPNYSSELNVNALLLGDSALYLCASSPVQRNTGELFFGEGSRLTVL.

V is TRBV21-1 and J is TRBJ1-5; TRBD1 reflects the table's D call only, with no check against the DNA. TRBV21-1 is deemed a pseudogene. The CDR3 contains 16 residues. CDR3 loop: CASSNFRTFSNQPQHF. The CDR3, as DNA: TGTGCCAGCAGCAATTTCCGGACATTTAGCAATCAGCCCCAGCATTTT.

The chain links TRBV2 to TRBJ2-7; 11 bases are shared with TRBD2. The CDR3 length is 14 residues. The V segment lost 7 bases and the J segment 4 bases; nucleotides outside the gene matches: 6. Looked up from germline, CDR1 is SNHLY and CDR2 is FYNNEI. The CDR3 spells CASTDGTSGYEQYV. For the CDR3, the DNA is TGTGCCAGCACCGATGGGACTAGCGGTTACGAGCAGTACGTC.

V and J are TRBV19 and TRBJ1-5; no reliable D call. Between the trimmed V and J ends, which lost 0 bases and 9 bases, there was a span of 9 bases. Per germline, CDR1 LNHDA and CDR2 SQIVND (reference sequence). The CDR3 has 13 amino acids. For the CDR3, the DNA is TGTGCCAGTAGTATAGATCCTCGTTGGCCCCAGCATTTT. It translates to CASSIDPRWPQHF.

The rearrangement joins TRBV5-4 to TRBJ2-7; tentatively, D is TRBD1 (5 bases). This CDR3 contains 15 residues. Deletions cut 4 bases from V and 0 bases from J, with 14 bases between. Germline values: CDR1 SGHNT, CDR2 YYREEE (reference sequence). CDR3 residues: CASSPSTESSYEQYF. Written as DNA, the CDR3 is TGTGCCAGCAGCCCTTCGACAGAGAGCTCCTACGAGCAGTACTTC.